This entry describes one TCR beta chain. There is no known antigen for this receptor. Base quality data are lacking; no much larger clone is found one base away. The data belong to a study of T cells in Graves' hyperthyroidism and ophthalmopathy (dated by TCRdb to between 2017 and 2020). About the full investigation: To identify distinguishing TCR V-J signatures, a discovery cohort of about 95 patients was used, comprising 40 to 45 with Graves' ophthalmopathy and around 57 with stable Graves' hyperthyroidism. According to the paper, TCR Vbeta CDR3 sequencing was carried out on about 140 peripheral blood samples, which came from around 43 ophthalmopathy, approximately 72 hyperthyroidism and roughly 17 progressor patients. In addition, the study compared T-cell repertoires in thyroid tissue and in blood from a handful of Graves' hyperthyroidism patients. The roughly 91 discovery patients were randomly divided into training and test sets at a 7:3 ratio. Following sampling, methimazole starting at 30 mg daily was given to hyperthyroidism patients, and high-dose intravenous methylprednisolone was given to ophthalmopathy patients. An independent validation cohort of under 20 hyperthyroidism patients and 17 patients who later progressed to ophthalmopathy tested prospective prediction of ophthalmopathy. Overall study outcomes, separate from this receptor: Most expanded thyroid clonotypes (frequency above 0.001) were also found in blood, which suggests that blood repertoires may mirror thyroid immune responses. No statistical method was used to set the sample size in advance, and investigators knew the group allocation. During validation, the model predicted progression to ophthalmopathy a median of about 6.3 months ahead of onset, with more than 60% sensitivity and under 85% specificity. A model built on a 13 V-J signature distinguished ophthalmopathy from stable hyperthyroidism, reaching about 89% sensitivity and under 84% specificity in cross-validation and 80%/75% in testing.

Amplification of TCR beta CDR3 regions was carried out from RNA transcripts. The TCR CDR3 was subjected to a first round of RT-PCR using the HTBI primer set and the Qiagen OneStep RT-PCR kit. The libraries were constructed in a second round of multiplex PCR and then size-selected and purified. Libraries were sequenced paired-end with 100 bp reads on an Illumina HiSeq2000. Regarding the original processing steps: SOAPnuke was used to process the raw data, throwing out any read that contained adapters or uncalled bases, had a mean Phred below 15, or lacked an exact constant-primer or identifier match. High-quality paired reads were merged using COPE v1.2.5, and each unique nucleotide sequence was defined as a clonotype. MiTCR v1.1 was used to align the clonotypes against IMGT TRBV, TRBD and TRBJ reference segments. Only V-J combinations with frequency above 0.0001, covering 99% to 99.2% of repertoires, were analysed. The TCS score was defined as F50 (clonal expansion) divided by E x V (chaos), with BLOSUM62-based TCRdist calculated between CDR3 peptides within each V-J. Welch's t-statistics and random forest reduced roughly 500 V-J features to about 12, which were used in a naive Bayes classifier (R e1071). Thyroid-blood repertoire similarity was quantified with the Morisita-Horn index. The public reads were reprocessed in TCRdb via fastp at Q25 and MiXCR, keeping in-frame beta chains. Under each unique CDR3 protein, matching rows form one entry showing the most common genes and DNA. TCRdb's processing, not the authors', yielded these V and J calls. This sample lists more than 500,000 distinct CDR3 sequences; around 50% were detected once. Jointly, the top ten make up about two fifths of the sample.

The CDR3 has 13 amino acids, counting the end cysteine and phenylalanine. The kept DNA is CDR3 alone, 39 bases in frame from the first base. Trimming costs V 5 bases and J 5 bases, and their ends lie 11 bases apart. CDR1 and CDR2 (SGHTA, FQGNSA) derive from the germline V gene. Any patient with an uncontrolled infection, another autoimmune disease, pregnancy or lactation was excluded. Diagnoses were established on the basis of clinical symptoms, serum thyroxine and TRAb, thyroid ultrasound, and orbital computed tomography. Total RNA was extracted using Trizol reagent, and RNA quality was assessed on an Agilent 2100 Bioanalyzer.

Specimen: peripheral blood or thyroid tissue (not recorded which). Recombination connected TRBV7-2 to TRBJ2-3; the D gene cannot be resolved reliably. The sequence was collected from an adult woman with Graves' disease, either hyperthyroidism or ophthalmopathy (not recorded which). The CDR3 reads as follows: CASSTPGIDTQYF. The nucleotides read TGTGCCAGCAGCACCCCCGGTATAGATACGCAGTATTTT.